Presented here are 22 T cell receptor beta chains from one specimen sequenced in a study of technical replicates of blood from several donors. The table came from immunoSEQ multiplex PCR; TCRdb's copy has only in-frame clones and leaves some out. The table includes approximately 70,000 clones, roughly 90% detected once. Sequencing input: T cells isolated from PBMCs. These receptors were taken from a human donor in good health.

The CDR3 sequence is CASSLTVYRGRENTEAFF. In nucleotides, the CDR3 is TGTGCCAGCAGCTTAACGGTATACCGCGGCAGGGAGAACACTGAAGCTTTCTTT. This chain links TRBV7-2 with TRBJ1-1; D is perhaps TRBD1 (5 bases). Germline-derived CDR1 and CDR2 are SGHTA and FQGNSA. The CDR3 extends over 18 amino acids. V was cut by 2 bases and J by 1 base, with 20 bases left in between.

This chain's CDR3 is CASFSRNEQYF. CDR3 in DNA: TGTGCCAGCTTTAGCCGGAACGAGCAGTACTTC. The chain carries TRBV2 and TRBJ2-7; D is unclear. With 8 bases removed from V and 5 bases from J, the gap between germline ends came to 10 bases. This CDR3 is 11 amino acids long. CDR1 is SNHLY and CDR2 is FYNNEI in the germline V gene. Using reference TRBV2 and TRBJ2-7 for the parts outside the CDR3, the full variable domain is EPEVTQTPSHQVTQMGQEVILRCVPISNHLYFYWYRQILGQKVEFLVSFYNNEISEKSEIFDDQFSVERPDGSNFTLKIRSTKLEDSAMYFCASFSRNEQYFGPGTRLTVT.

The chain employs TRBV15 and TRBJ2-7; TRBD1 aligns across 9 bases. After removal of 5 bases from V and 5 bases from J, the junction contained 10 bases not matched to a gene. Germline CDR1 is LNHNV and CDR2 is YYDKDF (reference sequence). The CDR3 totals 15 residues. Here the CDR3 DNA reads TGTGCCACCAGCCCACACAGGGGGCTCCCCCACGAGCAGTACTTC. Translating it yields CATSPHRGLPHEQYF.

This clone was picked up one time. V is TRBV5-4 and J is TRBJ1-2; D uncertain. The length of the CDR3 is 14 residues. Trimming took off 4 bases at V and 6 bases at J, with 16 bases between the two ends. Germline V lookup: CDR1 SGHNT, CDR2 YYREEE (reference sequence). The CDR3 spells CASSPIYLEDGYTF. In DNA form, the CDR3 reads TGTGCCAGCAGCCCCATTTATTTGGAGGATGGCTACACCTTC.

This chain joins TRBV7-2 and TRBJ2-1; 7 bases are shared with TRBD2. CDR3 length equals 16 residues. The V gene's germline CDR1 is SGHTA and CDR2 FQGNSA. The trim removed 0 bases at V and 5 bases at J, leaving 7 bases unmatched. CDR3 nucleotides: TGTGCCAGCAGCTTAGCGGGGCTAGCGGCCAACAATGAGCAGTTCTTC. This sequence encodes CASSLAGLAANNEQFF.

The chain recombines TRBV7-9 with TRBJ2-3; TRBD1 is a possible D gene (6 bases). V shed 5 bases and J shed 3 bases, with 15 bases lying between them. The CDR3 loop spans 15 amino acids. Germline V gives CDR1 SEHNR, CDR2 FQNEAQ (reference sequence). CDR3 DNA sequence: TGTGCCAGCAGCCGAGACGGACAGAAAACAGATACGCAGTATTTT. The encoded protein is CASSRDGQKTDTQYF.

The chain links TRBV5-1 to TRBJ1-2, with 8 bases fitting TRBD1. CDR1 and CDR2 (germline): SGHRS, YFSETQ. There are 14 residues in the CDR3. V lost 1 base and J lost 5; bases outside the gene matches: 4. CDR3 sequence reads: CASSLYTGGYGYTF. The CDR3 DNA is TGCGCCAGCAGCTTGTATACAGGGGGTTATGGCTACACCTTC.

CDR3 bases: TGTGCCAGCAGCTTAACGGGAGGGCACGGGGAGCTGTTTTTT. Its protein product is CASSLTGGHGELFF. This sequence joins TRBV7-2 and TRBJ2-2; 8 bases match TRBD2. Germline V gene sequence: CDR1 SGHTA, CDR2 FQGNSA. The V and J ends lost 2 bases and 7 bases, in that order; junction bases with no gene match: 3. This CDR3 contains 14 residues. Filled out from reference TRBV7-2 and TRBJ2-2, the complete variable domain reads GAGVSQSPSNKVTEKGKDVELRCDPISGHTALYWYRQSLGQGLEFLIYFQGNSAPDKSGLPSDRFSAERTGGSVSTLTIQRTQQEDSAVYLCASSLTGGHGELFFGEGSRLTVL.

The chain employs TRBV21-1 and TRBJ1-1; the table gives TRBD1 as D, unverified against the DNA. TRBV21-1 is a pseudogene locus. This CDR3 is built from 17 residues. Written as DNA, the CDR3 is TGTGCCAGCACCCCGATGATACCCGGGACAAAGAACACTGAAGCTTTCTTT. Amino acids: CASTPMIPGTKNTEAFF.

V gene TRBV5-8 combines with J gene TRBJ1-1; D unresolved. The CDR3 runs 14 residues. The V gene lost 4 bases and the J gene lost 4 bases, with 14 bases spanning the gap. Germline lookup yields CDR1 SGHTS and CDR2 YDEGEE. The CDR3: CASSPGEFSTEAFF. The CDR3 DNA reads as TGTGCCAGCAGCCCCGGGGAATTCAGCACTGAAGCTTTCTTT.

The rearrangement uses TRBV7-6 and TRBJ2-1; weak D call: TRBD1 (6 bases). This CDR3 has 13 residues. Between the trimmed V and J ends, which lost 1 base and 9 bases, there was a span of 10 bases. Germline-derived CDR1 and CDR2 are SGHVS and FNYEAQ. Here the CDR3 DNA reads TGTGCCAGCAGCTTAGTTCCAGGGGCTGAGCAGTTCTTC. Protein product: CASSLVPGAEQFF.

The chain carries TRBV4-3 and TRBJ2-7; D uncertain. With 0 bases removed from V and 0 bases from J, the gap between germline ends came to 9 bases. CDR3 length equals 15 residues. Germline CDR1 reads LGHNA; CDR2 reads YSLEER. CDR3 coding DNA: TGCGCCAGCAGCCAAGATCGCAGGTTCTCCTACGAGCAGTACTTC. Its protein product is CASSQDRRFSYEQYF.

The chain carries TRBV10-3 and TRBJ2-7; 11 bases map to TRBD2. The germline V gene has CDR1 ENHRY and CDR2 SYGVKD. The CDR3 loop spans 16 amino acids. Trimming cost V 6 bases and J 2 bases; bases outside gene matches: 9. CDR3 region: CAISERGTSGTYEQYF. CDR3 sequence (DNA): TGTGCCATCAGCGAGCGAGGGACTAGCGGAACCTACGAGCAGTACTTC.

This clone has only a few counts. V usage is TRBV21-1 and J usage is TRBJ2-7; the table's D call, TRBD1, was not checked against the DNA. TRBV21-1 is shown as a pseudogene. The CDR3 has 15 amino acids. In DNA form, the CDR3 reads TGTGCCAGCAGCAAAGAGAAGGACACTTTCTACGAGCAGTACTTC. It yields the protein CASSKEKDTFYEQYF.

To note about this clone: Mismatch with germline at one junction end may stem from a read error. The CDR3 bases are TGTGCTAGCAGTGTATCCGGGAGAGACAATGAGCAGTTCTTC. Translating gives CASSVSGRDNEQFF. The genes are TRBV7-7 and TRBJ2-1; D possibly corresponds to TRBD2 (6 bases). CDR3 size: 14 residues. The V gene's germline CDR1 is SSHAT and CDR2 FNYEAQ (reference sequence).

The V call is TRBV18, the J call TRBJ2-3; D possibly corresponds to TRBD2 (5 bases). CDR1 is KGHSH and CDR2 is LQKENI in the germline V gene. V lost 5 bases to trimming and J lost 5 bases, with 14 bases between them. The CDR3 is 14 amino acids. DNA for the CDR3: TGTGCCAGCTCAGAAACTAGTGGAAGAGATACGCAGTATTTT. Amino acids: CASSETSGRDTQYF. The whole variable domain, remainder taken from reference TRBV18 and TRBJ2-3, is NAGVMQNPRHLVRRRGQEARLRCSPMKGHSHVYWYRQLPEEGLKFMVYLQKENIIDESGMPKERFSAEFPKEGPSILRIQQVVRGDSAAYFCASSETSGRDTQYFGPGTRLTVL.

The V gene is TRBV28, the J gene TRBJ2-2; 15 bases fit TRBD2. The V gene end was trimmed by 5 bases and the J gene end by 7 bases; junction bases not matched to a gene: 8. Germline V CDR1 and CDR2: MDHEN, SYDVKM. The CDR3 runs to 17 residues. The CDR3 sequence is CASSLPGLAGGSGELFF. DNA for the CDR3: TGTGCCAGCAGTCTCCCGGGACTAGCGGGAGGTAGCGGGGAGCTGTTTTTT.

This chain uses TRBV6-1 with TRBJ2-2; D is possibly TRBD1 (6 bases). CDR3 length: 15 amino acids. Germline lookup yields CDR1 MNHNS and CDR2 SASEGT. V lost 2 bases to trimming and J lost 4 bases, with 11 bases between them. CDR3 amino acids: CASSESWTVTGELFF. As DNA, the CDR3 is TGTGCCAGCAGTGAATCTTGGACAGTCACCGGGGAGCTGTTTTTT.

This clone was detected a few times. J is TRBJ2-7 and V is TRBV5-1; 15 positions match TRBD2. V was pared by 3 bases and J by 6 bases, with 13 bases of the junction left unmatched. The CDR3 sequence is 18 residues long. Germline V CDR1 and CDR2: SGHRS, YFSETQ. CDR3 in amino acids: CASSSVGTSGRIPLEQYF. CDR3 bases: TGCGCCAGCAGCTCCGTGGGGACTAGCGGGAGGATTCCCCTCGAGCAGTACTTC.

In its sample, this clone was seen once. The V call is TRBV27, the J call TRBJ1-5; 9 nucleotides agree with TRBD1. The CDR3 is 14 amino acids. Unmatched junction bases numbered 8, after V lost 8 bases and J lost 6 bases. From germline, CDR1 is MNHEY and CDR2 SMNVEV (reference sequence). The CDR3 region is CASSPDRGSQPQHF. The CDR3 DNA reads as TGTGCCAGCTCGCCAGACAGGGGGAGTCAGCCCCAGCATTTT.

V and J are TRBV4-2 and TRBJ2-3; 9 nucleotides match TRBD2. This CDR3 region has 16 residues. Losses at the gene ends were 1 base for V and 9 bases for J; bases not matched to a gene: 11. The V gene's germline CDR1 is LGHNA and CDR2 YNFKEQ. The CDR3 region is CASSQGSGTSPSTQYF. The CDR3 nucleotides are TGTGCCAGCAGCCAAGGAAGCGGGACTAGCCCCTCCACGCAGTATTTT.

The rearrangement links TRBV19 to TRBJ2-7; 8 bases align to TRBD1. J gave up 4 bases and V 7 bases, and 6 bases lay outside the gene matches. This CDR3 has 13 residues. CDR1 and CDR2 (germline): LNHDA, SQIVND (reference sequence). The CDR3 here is CASTGQGEYEQYF. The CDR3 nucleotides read TGTGCCAGTACCGGACAGGGAGAATACGAGCAGTACTTC. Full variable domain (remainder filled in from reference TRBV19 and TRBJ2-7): DGGITQSPKYLFRKEGQNVTLSCEQNLNHDAMYWYRQDPGQGLRLIYYSQIVNDFQKGDIAEGYSVSREKKESFPLTVTSAQKNPTAFYLCASTGQGEYEQYFGPGTRLTVT.